The following is a T cell receptor beta chain sequence with its context. Looked up from germline, CDR1 is WNHNN and CDR2 is SYGVQD (reference sequence). The junction had 9 bases not matched to a gene; V was cut back by 0 bases and J by 4 bases. CDR3 length: 18 residues. These data are taken from a study of control samples from healthy donors and cancer patients. Generated by immunoSEQ multiplex PCR, the TCRdb table keeps only in-frame clones and is missing some. The sample lists about 150,000 clones; around 96% were seen once. Sequencing was performed on blood. The TCR sequence derives from a middle-aged man in good health. The rearrangement links TRBV10-1 to TRBJ1-1; 12 nucleotides line up with TRBD1. The DNA of the CDR3 is TGCGCCAGCAGTGAGTCGATGGGACAGGGGGCTTGGGGCACTGAAGCTTTCTTT. This codes for CASSESMGQGAWGTEAFF.